These 28 T cell receptor beta chains share one sample of origin, sequenced in a study of T cell changes during pregnancy in multiple sclerosis. TCRdb keeps only in-frame clones here, not all; method: immunoSEQ multiplex PCR. The sample has 30,000 to 45,000 clones, more than 80% seen once. The sequencing used peripheral blood, collected before pregnancy. Receptors were obtained from a female donor with multiple sclerosis, enrolled in a pregnancy study.

V is TRBV6-1 and J is TRBJ1-2; D perhaps matches TRBD1 (5 bases). There are 14 residues in the CDR3. Germline assignment: CDR1 MNHNS and CDR2 SASEGT. V lost 5 bases and J 0 bases, leaving 10 bases between the germline ends. CDR3 sequence reads: CASSPQTANYGYTF. CDR3 coding DNA: TGTGCCAGCAGTCCCCAGACAGCTAACTATGGCTACACCTTC.

This clone was observed a few times. V gene TRBV19 combines with J gene TRBJ1-4, with 7 bases identical to TRBD1. The CDR3 consists of 14 residues. Germline loops: CDR1 LNHDA, CDR2 SQIVND (reference sequence). V trimming: 5 bases; J trimming: 7 bases; junction bases outside the gene matches: 7. CDR3 nucleotides: TGTGCCAGTAGTCCTGTGACAGGGCGTGAAAAACTGTTTTTT. This encodes CASSPVTGREKLFF.

The rearrangement joins TRBV28 to TRBJ2-7; D might be TRBD2 (6 bases). The CDR3 totals 13 residues. Germline lookup yields CDR1 MDHEN and CDR2 SYDVKM. V was pared by 10 bases and J by 4 bases, with 17 bases between. Written as DNA, the CDR3 is TGTGCCACTTGGACTACCCGAGAGTACGAGCAGTACTTC. It is translated as CATWTTREYEQYF. Together with reference TRBV28 and TRBJ2-7, the CDR3 gives the full variable domain: DVKVTQSSRYLVKRTGEKVFLECVQDMDHENMFWYRQDPGLGLRLIYFSYDVKMKEKGDIPEGYSVSREKKERFSLILESASTNQTSMYLCATWTTREYEQYFGPGTRLTVT.

This sequence joins TRBV7-8 and TRBJ2-1, with D possibly being TRBD2 (5 bases). There are 15 residues in the CDR3. Germline loops: CDR1 SGHVS, CDR2 FQNEAQ. The V gene lost 7 bases and the J gene lost 5 bases, with 18 bases spanning the gap. The CDR3 here is CASTPPGSIHNEQFF. The CDR3 nucleotides are TGTGCCAGCACCCCCCCGGGATCAATTCACAATGAGCAGTTCTTC.

This clone appeared a single time. J is TRBJ2-5 and V is TRBV15, with 8 bases aligning to TRBD2. Germline V gene lookup returns CDR1 LNHNV and CDR2 YYDKDF (reference sequence). CDR3 size: 18 residues. V gave up 0 bases and J gave up 2 bases; unmatched junction bases: 11. The CDR3 loop reads CATSRDRGRGGRQETQYF. Here the CDR3 DNA reads TGTGCCACCAGCAGAGACAGGGGTCGGGGCGGGAGGCAAGAGACCCAGTACTTC.

V usage is TRBV5-1 and J usage is TRBJ2-7, with 10 bases matching TRBD2. The CDR3 totals 16 residues. V gave up 4 bases and J gave up 5 bases; unmatched junction bases: 12. Germline V CDR1 and CDR2: SGHRS, YFSETQ. DNA of the CDR3: TGCGCCAGCAGCCTCAACACCGCCGGGACTAGCGACGAGCAGTACTTC. It encodes CASSLNTAGTSDEQYF.

The chain employs TRBV6-1 and TRBJ1-5; 9 nucleotides agree with TRBD1. The germline V gene has CDR1 MNHNS and CDR2 SASEGT. The CDR3 runs to 14 residues. With 3 bases clipped from V and 7 bases from J, the junction kept 4 bases outside the gene matches. The CDR3 is CASSEGQGTQPQHF. The CDR3, as DNA: TGTGCCAGCAGTGAGGGACAGGGAACGCAGCCCCAGCATTTT.

In this sample, this clone turned up once. The rearrangement uses TRBV6-1 and TRBJ1-3, with no clear D. Germline lookup yields CDR1 MNHNS and CDR2 SASEGT. The CDR3 has 13 amino acids. Trimming cost V 7 bases and J 4 bases, with 11 bases left between them. The CDR3 sequence: CASTMSQGNTIYF. CDR3 DNA sequence: TGTGCCAGCACTATGTCACAGGGAAACACCATATATTTT.

The J gene is TRBJ1-2, the V gene TRBV4-3; TRBD1 might be the D (6 bases). There are 15 residues in the CDR3. V lost 0 bases, J lost 7 bases, and 15 bases lay in between. Germline values: CDR1 LGHNA, CDR2 YSLEER. The CDR3 sequence is CASSQDHQGQAGYTF. The CDR3 DNA reads TGCGCCAGCAGCCAAGATCACCAGGGGCAGGCTGGCTACACCTTC.

The chain recombines TRBV5-8 with TRBJ2-7; TRBD2 agrees at 9 bases. This CDR3 spans 15 amino acids. The V gene end was trimmed by 2 bases and the J gene end by 1 base; junction bases not matched to a gene: 4. Per the germline V gene, CDR1 is SGHTS and CDR2 is YDEGEE. DNA of the CDR3: TGTGCCAGCAGCTTAGCTAGCGGGATATCCTACGAGCAGTACTTC. It codes for CASSLASGISYEQYF.

The chain is built from TRBV10-3 and TRBJ1-6, with 9 bases lining up with TRBD1. The CDR3 consists of 14 residues. J lost 5 bases, V lost 6 bases, and 2 bases had no gene match. In germline, CDR1 is ENHRY, CDR2 SYGVKD. DNA for the CDR3: TGTGCCATCAGGGGGACAGGGAATAATTCACCCCTCCACTTT. Translation: CAIRGTGNNSPLHF.

The CDR3 protein is CASSPLAGVAIRNNEQFF. CDR3 nucleotides: TGTGCCAGCAGCCCGTTAGCGGGAGTGGCTATCCGAAACAATGAGCAGTTCTTC. This chain joins TRBV16 and TRBJ2-1, with 9 positions matching TRBD2. There are 18 residues in the CDR3. V trimming: 4 bases; J trimming: 5 bases; junction bases outside the gene matches: 15. CDR1 and CDR2 from the germline V gene are KGHSY and FQNENV.

This chain connects TRBV4-3 to TRBJ1-1; 10 bases map to TRBD1. Germline trimming cut 8 bases from V and 5 bases from J; bases unmatched to any gene: 5. The CDR3 runs to 13 residues. Germline V gene sequence: CDR1 LGHNA, CDR2 YSLEER. For the CDR3, the DNA is TGCGCCAGCGGGACAGGGGATAATACTGAAGCTTTCTTT. The encoded protein is CASGTGDNTEAFF.

The chain recombines TRBV2 with TRBJ1-5, with TRBD1 matching 7 bases. The CDR3 is 14 amino acids. Germline CDR1 reads SNHLY; CDR2 reads FYNNEI. J gave up 5 bases and V 5 bases, and 6 bases lay outside the gene matches. DNA of the CDR3: TGTGCCAGCAGTTGGGTCGACAGGGATCAGCCCCAGCATTTT. It is translated as CASSWVDRDQPQHF.

The chain uses TRBV5-1 and TRBJ1-2, with 8 bases aligning to TRBD1. CDR3 length: 14 amino acids. Germline CDR1 is SGHRS and CDR2 is YFSETQ. V lost 0 bases, J lost 5 bases, and 3 bases stayed unmatched. The CDR3 sequence is CASSLGTGRYGYTF. The CDR3 DNA follows: TGCGCCAGCAGCTTGGGGACAGGGAGGTATGGCTACACCTTC.

The chain links TRBV9 to TRBJ1-3; D might be TRBD1 (6 bases). The CDR3 runs to 15 residues. Trimming stripped 3 bases from V and 4 bases from J, with 14 bases between. Germline CDR1 is SGDLS and CDR2 is YYNGEE. The CDR3 reads CASSDRATSGNTIYF. The CDR3, as DNA: TGTGCCAGCAGCGACAGGGCTACCTCGGGAAACACCATATATTTT.

The genes are TRBV5-1 and TRBJ2-1, with 7 bases matching TRBD2. CDR1 and CDR2 from the germline V gene are SGHRS and YFSETQ. The CDR3 is 16 residues long. With V trimmed by 6 bases and J by 5 bases, 14 bases remained unmatched. CDR3 sequence: CASTWLLSSGHNEQFF. The CDR3 DNA is TGCGCCAGCACCTGGCTTCTGTCTAGCGGTCACAATGAGCAGTTCTTC.

The chain has TRBV2 and TRBJ2-5; 10 bases fit TRBD2. Per germline, CDR1 SNHLY and CDR2 FYNNEI. The CDR3 contains 14 residues. V was clipped by 7 bases and J by 7 bases; unmatched bases: 9. The CDR3 DNA sequence: TGTGCCAGCACCTTAGCGGGGGGCCAGGCGACCCAGTACTTC. Amino acid sequence: CASTLAGGQATQYF.

The chain combines TRBV29-1 with TRBJ1-2; 9 bases map to TRBD1. CDR1 is SQVTM and CDR2 is ANQGSEA in the germline V gene. The CDR3 extends over 15 amino acids. V dropped 7 bases and J dropped 1; count of bases not matched to a gene: 10. In DNA form, the CDR3 reads TGCAGCGCTAAACAGGGGGCCAATATTAACTATGGCTACACCTTC. This gives the protein CSAKQGANINYGYTF. Complete variable domain (other parts from reference TRBV29-1 and TRBJ1-2): SAVISQKPSRDICQRGTSLTIQCQVDSQVTMMFWYRQQPGQSLTLIATANQGSEATYESGFVIDKFPISRPNLTFSTLTVSNMSPEDSSIYLCSAKQGANINYGYTFGSGTRLTVV.

The V call is TRBV5-1, the J call TRBJ1-4; D uncertain. V lost 4 bases to trimming and J lost 6 bases, with 4 bases between them. The germline V gene encodes CDR1 SGHRS and CDR2 YFSETQ. The CDR3 totals 11 residues. For the CDR3, the DNA is TGCGCCAGCAGCCGGGATGAAAAACTGTTTTTT. This gives the protein CASSRDEKLFF.

This chain links TRBV19 with TRBJ1-5; TRBD1 agrees at 7 bases. V lost 5 bases and J lost 0; bases outside the gene matches: 1. Looked up from germline, CDR1 is LNHDA and CDR2 is SQIVND (reference sequence). This CDR3 is built from 14 residues. The DNA of the CDR3 is TGTGCCAGTAGTCGGGACAGTAGCAATCAGCCCCAGCATTTT. Translating it yields CASSRDSSNQPQHF.

The V and J genes are TRBV4-2 and TRBJ1-4, with D unresolved. There are 17 residues in the CDR3. The ends were cut back, 2 bases at V and 5 bases at J, with 18 bases in the middle. The germline V gene encodes CDR1 LGHNA and CDR2 YNFKEQ. The CDR3 coding sequence is TGTGCCAGCAGCCAACCCATGCAGGTCGGAAGGAATGAAAAACTGTTTTTT. As protein: CASSQPMQVGRNEKLFF.

The rearrangement links TRBV19 to TRBJ2-2, with D possibly TRBD2 on 6 matching bases. Germline CDR1 and CDR2: LNHDA and SQIVND (reference sequence). V was trimmed by 3 bases and J by 4 bases, leaving 12 bases between them. CDR3 size: 15 residues. This chain's CDR3 is CASSIRESGTGELFF. Written as DNA, the CDR3 is TGTGCCAGTAGTATTCGGGAGTCGGGCACCGGGGAGCTGTTTTTT.

CDR3 DNA sequence: TGCGCCAGCAGCCAAGGGGTACAGGTACCGCAAAACATTCAGTACTTC. This codes for CASSQGVQVPQNIQYF. The V gene is TRBV4-1, the J gene TRBJ2-4, with D possibly matching TRBD1 (5 bases). V was cut by 1 base and J by 5 bases, with 15 bases left in between. CDR1 and CDR2 from the germline V gene are MGHRA and YSYEKL. The CDR3 is 16 amino acids.

The chain carries TRBV14 and TRBJ2-5; D perhaps matches TRBD2 (5 bases). The V end was cut by 5 bases, the J end by 3 bases, with 16 bases between. CDR3 length equals 15 residues. Germline lookup yields CDR1 SGHDN and CDR2 FVKESK. CDR3 sequence (DNA): TGTGCCAGCAGCTCTGGGCTAAGGCGGGAAGAGACCCAGTACTTC. This codes for CASSSGLRREETQYF.

The gene calls are TRBV19 and TRBJ2-2; TRBD2 matches 11 bases. The V and J ends lost 1 base and 4 bases, in that order; junction bases with no gene match: 8. The CDR3 covers 18 residues. Germline V gene data show CDR1 as LNHDA and CDR2 as SQIVND (reference sequence). CDR3 sequence reads: CASSIVFLAGGITGELFF. The CDR3 nucleotides are TGTGCCAGTAGTATAGTTTTCCTAGCGGGAGGAATCACCGGGGAGCTGTTTTTT.

The chain employs TRBV5-1 and TRBJ2-3, with D possibly TRBD2 on 5 matching bases. Between the trimmed V and J ends, which lost 0 bases and 3 bases, there was a span of 8 bases. From germline, CDR1 is SGHRS and CDR2 YFSETQ. The CDR3 covers 14 residues. The CDR3 coding sequence is TGCGCCAGCAGCTTGGGACTAAGGACAGATACGCAGTATTTT. Translating it yields CASSLGLRTDTQYF.

The chain is built from TRBV10-1 and TRBJ2-2, with D possibly TRBD1 on 7 matching bases. With 8 bases removed from V and 0 bases from J, the gap between germline ends came to 10 bases. Germline CDR1 is WNHNN and CDR2 is SYGVQD (reference sequence). This CDR3 region has 14 residues. CDR3 DNA sequence: TGCGCCAGCGGGGGGACAGCGAACACCGGGGAGCTGTTTTTT. This gives the protein CASGGTANTGELFF.